This TCR beta chain was identified during a study of T cells after somatic rescue of genetic block. TCRdb keeps only in-frame clones here, not all; method: immunoSEQ multiplex PCR. The profile shows under 150,000 clones, about 93% of them singletons. This CDR3 spans 16 amino acids. The V gene is TRBV21-1, the J gene TRBJ1-6; the D call in the table, TRBD1, was not verified against the DNA. TRBV21-1 is assigned pseudogene status. The specimen was peripheral blood mononuclear cells (PBMCs). This receptor was identified in a woman under 30. The CDR3 region has the DNA TGTGCCAGCAGCAAAGAAGACGGGACACCACATTCACCCCTCCACTTT. Protein: CASSKEDGTPHSPLHF.